This T cell receptor (beta chain) comes out of a study of radiotherapy plus CTLA-4 blockade in lung cancer. Whole-study context: Across the patients, objective responses occurred in more than 15%, and disease control in approximately 30%.

Germline V gives CDR1 SNHLY, CDR2 FYNNEI. CDR3 length: 12 amino acids. The ends were cut back, 3 bases at V and 2 bases at J, with 5 bases in the middle. TCRdb keeps only in-frame clones here, not all; method: immunoSEQ multiplex PCR. Here the sample spans some 66,000 clones, about 80% being singletons. In regard to this clone: Its antigen remains unknown.

Regarding the study as a whole: Reports identified early blood T cell clone dynamics, with interferon-beta, as the best response predictor. Expansion in blood of tumor-derived TCR clones was seen after radiotherapy plus ipilimumab.

The chain couples TRBV2 to TRBJ2-7; D not resolved. The TCR comes from a human donor with non-small cell lung cancer who had a partial response to radiotherapy plus ipilimumab. Sequences were derived from peripheral blood, sampled from a patient treated with radiotherapy plus ipilimumab. CDR3 nucleotide sequence: TGTGCCAGCAGTGAGCGCACCTACGAGCAGTACTTC. Protein product: CASSERTYEQYF.